The 29 T cell receptor beta chains reported below all come from one sample, sequenced in a study of identifying expanded T cells in peripheral blood. The table came from immunoSEQ multiplex PCR; TCRdb's copy has only in-frame clones and leaves some out. Counted here are nearly 60,000 clones, about nine tenths occurring once; the ten biggest clones make up about 3.8%. The material sequenced was blood. These receptors all come from a person aged 18 to 70 in good health.

V usage is TRBV18 and J usage is TRBJ2-1; D unresolved. The CDR3 contains 14 residues. Trimming removed 2 bases at V and 1 base at J, with 6 bases between. The germline gives CDR1 KGHSH, CDR2 LQKENI. The CDR3 here is CASSPTISYNEQFF. The DNA of the CDR3 is TGTGCCAGCTCACCAACGATATCCTACAATGAGCAGTTCTTC.

V and J are TRBV15 and TRBJ1-2; D gene ambiguous. Trimming took off 0 bases at V and 6 bases at J, with 11 bases between the two ends. The germline CDR1 and CDR2 sequences are LNHNV and YYDKDF (reference sequence). CDR3 length: 14 amino acids. This CDR3 reads CATSRDLVEHGYTF. As DNA, the CDR3 is TGTGCCACCAGCAGAGATCTTGTCGAGCATGGCTACACCTTC. The whole variable domain, filled in from reference TRBV15 and TRBJ1-2, reads DAMVIQNPRYQVTQFGKPVTLSCSQTLNHNVMYWYQQKSSQAPKLLFHYYDKDFNNEADTPDNFQSRRPNTSFCFLDIRSPGLGDTAMYLCATSRDLVEHGYTFGSGTRLTVV.

The chain recombines TRBV30 with TRBJ2-7, with no clear D. Trimming left V 3 bases short and J 3 bases short, with 12 bases between. The CDR3 has 13 residues. Germline V gene lookup returns CDR1 GTSNPN and CDR2 SVGIG (reference sequence). CDR3 sequence (DNA): TGTGCCTGGAGGATGGGCGGTTACTACGAGCAGTACTTC. Translating it yields CAWRMGGYYEQYF.

This chain connects TRBV28 to TRBJ1-5; no firm D call. The CDR3 is made up of 12 amino acids. Germline CDR1 is MDHEN and CDR2 is SYDVKM. V gave up 6 bases and J gave up 4 bases, with 7 bases separating them. The CDR3 sequence is CASSSTNQPQHF. In DNA form, the CDR3 reads TGTGCCAGCAGCAGTACGAATCAGCCCCAGCATTTT.

The chain links TRBV2 to TRBJ2-2; D remains unclear. CDR1 is SNHLY, CDR2 FYNNEI, per germline. The CDR3 totals 13 residues. V lost 8 bases, J lost 5 bases, and 12 bases lay in between. The CDR3 reads CASGFQDTGELFF. The CDR3 DNA is TGTGCCAGCGGGTTTCAGGATACCGGGGAGCTGTTTTTT.

V and J are TRBV11-2 and TRBJ2-5; D might be TRBD1 (6 bases). V lost 8 bases and J 4 bases, leaving 20 bases between the germline ends. CDR1 is SGHAT and CDR2 is FQNNGV in the germline V gene. This CDR3 region has 15 residues. The CDR3 is CASQSGTLFPETQYF. DNA of the CDR3: TGTGCCAGCCAGTCCGGGACACTTTTTCCAGAGACCCAGTACTTC.

The chain recombines TRBV7-8 with TRBJ2-1, with 12 bases lining up with TRBD2. Germline trimming cut 5 bases from V and 6 bases from J; bases unmatched to any gene: 14. CDR1 is SGHVS and CDR2 is FQNEAQ in the germline V gene. The CDR3 is made up of 18 amino acids. CDR3 DNA sequence: TGTGCCAGCAGCCGATACAACCTCCTAGCGGGAGGGGGCAATGAGCAGTTCTTC. Residues: CASSRYNLLAGGGNEQFF.

V gene TRBV13 combines with J gene TRBJ2-3; no clear D gene. The germline V gene encodes CDR1 PRHDT and CDR2 FYEKMQ (reference sequence). Trimming removed 6 bases from V and 1 base from J, with 8 bases in between. The CDR3 is 13 amino acids. Here the CDR3 reads CASSIRGTDTQYF. The CDR3 region has the DNA TGTGCCAGCAGTATTAGGGGCACAGATACGCAGTATTTT.

The gene calls are TRBV5-4 and TRBJ1-3; D call uncertain. The CDR3 is made up of 12 amino acids. In germline, CDR1 is SGHNT, CDR2 YYREEE (reference sequence). The V end lost 0 bases, the J end lost 4 bases, and 2 bases lay between the germline ends. This chain's CDR3 is CASSLDGNTIYF. CDR3 bases: TGTGCCAGCAGCTTGGACGGAAACACCATATATTTT.

V usage is TRBV20-1 and J usage is TRBJ2-7, with D possibly TRBD1 on 6 matching bases. The germline V gene encodes CDR1 DFQATT and CDR2 SNEGSKA (reference sequence). The CDR3 covers 11 residues. V gave up 3 bases and J gave up 10 bases, with 13 bases separating them. CDR3 protein: CSASDDRRQYF. The CDR3 region has the DNA TGCAGTGCTAGCGACGACAGGAGACAGTACTTC.

V gene TRBV6-4 combines with J gene TRBJ1-6; no firm D call. This CDR3 is built from 13 residues. In germline, CDR1 is MRHNA, CDR2 SNTAGT. The V end lost 4 bases, the J end lost 7 bases, and 8 bases lay between the germline ends. CDR3 protein: CASSAGRNSPLHF. The DNA for the CDR3 is TGTGCCAGCAGTGCAGGCAGGAATTCACCCCTCCACTTT.

The V and J genes are TRBV6-5 and TRBJ2-3; TRBD2 matches 10 bases. The CDR3 spans 13 residues. J gave up 9 bases and V 0 bases, and 0 bases lay outside the gene matches. The germline V gene has CDR1 MNHEY and CDR2 SVGAGI. CDR3 DNA: TGTGCCAGCAGTTACTCGGGACTAGCGACGCAGTATTTT. Protein product: CASSYSGLATQYF.

The V and J genes are TRBV4-2 and TRBJ1-6, with TRBD1 matching over 8 bases. Germline values: CDR1 LGHNA, CDR2 YNFKEQ. The CDR3 contains 17 residues. The V segment lost 4 bases and the J segment 7 bases; nucleotides outside the gene matches: 12. Written as DNA, the CDR3 is TGTGCCAGCAGCCCAGACAGGGGATTAGGGGCCAATTCACCCCTCCACTTT. This translates into CASSPDRGLGANSPLHF.

This chain uses TRBV28 with TRBJ2-5, with 12 bases that match TRBD2. From germline, CDR1 is MDHEN and CDR2 SYDVKM. The CDR3 runs 15 residues. After removal of 4 bases from V and 3 bases from J, the junction contained 3 bases not matched to a gene. Written as DNA, the CDR3 is TGTGCCAGCAGTTCCTGGACTAGCGGGAAAGAGACCCAGTACTTC. Its translation is CASSSWTSGKETQYF.

The chain links TRBV11-2 to TRBJ2-1; D is unresolved. CDR3 length: 16 residues. Trimming left V 0 bases short and J 0 bases short, with 9 bases between. Germline CDR1 SGHAT, CDR2 FQNNGV. This CDR3 is CASSLEVLSSYNEQFF. The CDR3 coding sequence is TGTGCCAGCAGCTTAGAGGTCTTATCCTCCTACAATGAGCAGTTCTTC.

This clone was detected only once. This chain joins TRBV6-4 and TRBJ1-2; D ambiguous. Germline V gives CDR1 MRHNA, CDR2 SNTAGT. With 7 bases removed from V and 7 bases from J, the gap between germline ends came to 7 bases. The CDR3 has 10 residues. CDR3 residues: CASIVGGYTF. The CDR3 DNA sequence: TGTGCCAGCATTGTCGGTGGCTACACCTTC.

Written as DNA, the CDR3 is TGTGCCAGCAGTTTGAGTTCATCCGGGACAGTTCAAGAGACCCAGTACTTC. Its protein is CASSLSSSGTVQETQYF. The chain employs TRBV28 and TRBJ2-5, with 7 bases that match TRBD1. Germline lookup yields CDR1 MDHEN and CDR2 SYDVKM. V lost 3 bases, J lost 2 bases, and 12 bases stayed unmatched. The CDR3 consists of 17 residues.

The chain combines TRBV7-6 with TRBJ1-1, with D perhaps TRBD1 (5 bases). CDR3 length: 14 residues. With 1 base removed from V and 7 bases from J, the gap between germline ends came to 13 bases. CDR1 and CDR2 from the germline V gene are SGHVS and FNYEAQ. As DNA, the CDR3 is TGTGCCAGCAGCTTAGAAGCAGGGTATAGTGAAGCTTTCTTT. Encoded protein: CASSLEAGYSEAFF.

The chain has TRBV4-3 and TRBJ1-1; weak D call: TRBD1 (6 bases). The V end lost 0 bases, the J end lost 7 bases, and 21 bases lay between the germline ends. The CDR3 runs to 17 residues. CDR1 is LGHNA, CDR2 YSLEER, per germline. CDR3 sequence (DNA): TGCGCCAGCAGCCAAGATCGAGTGGGTCAGGGGACCAGTGAAGCTTTCTTT. Encoded protein: CASSQDRVGQGTSEAFF.

The V gene is TRBV11-2, the J gene TRBJ1-3, with D perhaps matching TRBD1 (5 bases). V was trimmed by 5 bases and J by 7 bases, leaving 27 bases between them. The CDR3 loop spans 18 amino acids. Germline V gene data show CDR1 as SGHAT and CDR2 as FQNNGV. The CDR3 region has the DNA TGTGCCAGCAGCCCACTAGTTTCGCCGCGGGATTGGGGGAACACCATATATTTT. Translated: CASSPLVSPRDWGNTIYF.

This clone was seen once. The chain links TRBV5-1 to TRBJ2-4; D may be TRBD1 or TRBD2 (5 bases each). The CDR3 runs 13 residues. CDR1 SGHRS and CDR2 YFSETQ come from the germline V gene. Trimming shortened V by 2 bases and J by 8 bases, and 11 bases separated the two germline ends. CDR3 coding DNA: TGCGCCAGCAGCTTAGGGCAGGGAGACATTCAGTACTTC. Protein sequence: CASSLGQGDIQYF.

The chain couples TRBV11-1 to TRBJ1-5; D not certain. CDR3 length equals 13 residues. Germline assignment: CDR1 SGHAT and CDR2 FQDESV (reference sequence). V was clipped by 5 bases and J by 7 bases, with 12 bases between them. The CDR3 protein is CASSLDGSQPQHF. The CDR3 DNA follows: TGTGCCAGCAGCCTCGACGGGAGCCAGCCCCAGCATTTT.

This sequence joins TRBV4-1 and TRBJ2-7; 10 positions agree with TRBD2. The V gene end was trimmed by 5 bases and the J gene end by 3 bases; junction bases not matched to a gene: 4. Germline-derived CDR1 and CDR2 are MGHRA and YSYEKL. The CDR3 is 14 residues long. Here the CDR3 reads CASSSLAGIYEQYF. CDR3 coding DNA: TGCGCCAGCAGCTCACTAGCGGGAATCTACGAGCAGTACTTC.

The chain links TRBV6-5 to TRBJ1-1; the D gene is possibly TRBD1 (5 bases). Germline-derived CDR1 and CDR2 are MNHEY and SVGAGI. V was trimmed by 0 bases and J by 3 bases, leaving 11 bases between them. The CDR3 has 15 amino acids. The CDR3: CASSYSVGADTEAFF. The CDR3 DNA is TGTGCCAGCAGTTACTCGGTAGGGGCGGACACTGAAGCTTTCTTT.

The chain employs TRBV6-1 and TRBJ2-7; the D gene is possibly TRBD2 (7 bases). Trimming stripped 3 bases from V and 5 bases from J, with 17 bases between. CDR3 length: 15 amino acids. CDR1 and CDR2 from the germline V gene are MNHNS and SASEGT. CDR3 residues: CASSEGGQGFHEQYF. The CDR3 coding sequence is TGTGCCAGCAGTGAGGGAGGGCAGGGGTTCCACGAGCAGTACTTC.

This rearrangement joins TRBV5-1 to TRBJ2-7; D is unclear. Looked up from germline, CDR1 is SGHRS and CDR2 is YFSETQ. CDR3 length equals 14 residues. V gave up 4 bases and J gave up 2 bases, with 13 bases separating them. DNA of the CDR3: TGCGCCAGCAGCCCCGGGTCGGTTACCTACGAGCAGTACTTC. This gives the protein CASSPGSVTYEQYF.

This rearrangement joins TRBV14 to TRBJ1-4; 7 bases are shared with TRBD1. J was trimmed by 7 bases and V by 1 base; bases with no gene match: 9. The CDR3 totals 16 residues. Germline values: CDR1 SGHDN, CDR2 FVKESK. For the CDR3, the DNA is TGTGCCAGCAGCCAAGGAAGGGGGCGCGGTGGTGAAAAACTGTTTTTT. Translation gives CASSQGRGRGGEKLFF.

The chain carries TRBV2 and TRBJ1-2; D is unclear. This CDR3 spans 13 amino acids. CDR1 is SNHLY and CDR2 is FYNNEI in the germline V gene. V lost 4 bases to trimming and J lost 8 bases, with 14 bases between them. CDR3 amino acids: CASSVVAQEGYTF. The CDR3 DNA follows: TGTGCCAGCAGTGTAGTCGCCCAAGAAGGCTACACCTTC.

The chain couples TRBV28 to TRBJ1-5; D gene ambiguous. The CDR3 runs to 12 residues. Germline V gene data show CDR1 as MDHEN and CDR2 as SYDVKM. Trimming took off 6 bases at V and 4 bases at J, with 7 bases between the two ends. The CDR3 nucleotides read TGTGCCAGCAGACGGGTAAATCAGCCCCAGCATTTT. It codes for CASRRVNQPQHF.